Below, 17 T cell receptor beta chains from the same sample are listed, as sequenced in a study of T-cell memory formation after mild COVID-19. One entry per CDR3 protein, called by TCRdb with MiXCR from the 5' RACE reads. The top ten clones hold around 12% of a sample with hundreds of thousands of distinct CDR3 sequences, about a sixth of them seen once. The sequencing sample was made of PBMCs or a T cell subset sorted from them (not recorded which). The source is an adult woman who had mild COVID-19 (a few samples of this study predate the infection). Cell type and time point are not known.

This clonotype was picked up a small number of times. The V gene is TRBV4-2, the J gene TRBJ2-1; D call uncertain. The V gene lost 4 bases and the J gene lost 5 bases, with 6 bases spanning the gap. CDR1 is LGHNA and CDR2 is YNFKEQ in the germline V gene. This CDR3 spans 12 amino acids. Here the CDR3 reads CASSPEHNEQFF. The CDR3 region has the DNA TGTGCCAGCAGCCCTGAACACAATGAGCAGTTCTTC.

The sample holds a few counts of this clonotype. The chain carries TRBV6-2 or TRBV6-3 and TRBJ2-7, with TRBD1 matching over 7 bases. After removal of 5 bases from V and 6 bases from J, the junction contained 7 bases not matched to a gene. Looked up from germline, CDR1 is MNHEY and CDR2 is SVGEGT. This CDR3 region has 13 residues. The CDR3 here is CASSPRGFGEQYF. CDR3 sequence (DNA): TGTGCCAGCAGTCCCAGGGGGTTCGGCGAGCAGTACTTC.

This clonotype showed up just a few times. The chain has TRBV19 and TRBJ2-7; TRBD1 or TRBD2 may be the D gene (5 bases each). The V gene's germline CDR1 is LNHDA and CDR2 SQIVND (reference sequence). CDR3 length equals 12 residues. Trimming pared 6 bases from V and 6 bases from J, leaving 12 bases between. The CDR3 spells CASRAGRGEQYF. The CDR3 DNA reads TGTGCCAGTAGGGCAGGGAGAGGCGAGCAGTACTTC.

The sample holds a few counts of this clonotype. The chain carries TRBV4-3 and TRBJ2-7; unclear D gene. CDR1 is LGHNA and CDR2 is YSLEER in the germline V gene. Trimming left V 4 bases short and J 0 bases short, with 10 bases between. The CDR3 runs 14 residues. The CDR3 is CASSPSTISYEQYF. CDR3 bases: TGCGCCAGCAGCCCCTCAACCATCTCCTACGAGCAGTACTTC.

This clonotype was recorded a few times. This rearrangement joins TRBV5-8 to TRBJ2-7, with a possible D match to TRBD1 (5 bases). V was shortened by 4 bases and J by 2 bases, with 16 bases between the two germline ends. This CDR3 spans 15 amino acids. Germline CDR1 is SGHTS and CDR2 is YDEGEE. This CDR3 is CASSVPGLGAYEQYF. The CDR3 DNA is TGTGCCAGCAGCGTCCCGGGCCTAGGGGCCTACGAGCAGTACTTC.

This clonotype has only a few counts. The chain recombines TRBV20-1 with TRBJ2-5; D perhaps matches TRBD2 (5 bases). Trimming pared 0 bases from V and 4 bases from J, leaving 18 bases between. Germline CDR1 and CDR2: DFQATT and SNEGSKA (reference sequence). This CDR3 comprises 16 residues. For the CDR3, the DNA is TGCAGTGCTAGAGATTGGGTCGGGAACGGACGAGAGACCCAGTACTTC. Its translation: CSARDWVGNGRETQYF.

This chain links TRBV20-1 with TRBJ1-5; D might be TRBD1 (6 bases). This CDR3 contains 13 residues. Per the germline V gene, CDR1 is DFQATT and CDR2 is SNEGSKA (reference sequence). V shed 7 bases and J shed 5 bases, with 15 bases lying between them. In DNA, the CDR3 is TGCAGTGGTCGACAGGATACGGATCAGCCCCAGCATTTT. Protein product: CSGRQDTDQPQHF.

CDR3 sequence reads: CASSLEAGQETQYF. DNA for the CDR3: TGTGCCAGCAGCTTGGAAGCAGGGCAAGAGACCCAGTACTTC. This chain links TRBV5-4 with TRBJ2-5, with D perhaps TRBD1 (5 bases). Per germline, CDR1 SGHNT and CDR2 YYREEE (reference sequence). Between the trimmed V and J ends, which lost 0 bases and 2 bases, there was a span of 8 bases. There are 14 residues in the CDR3.

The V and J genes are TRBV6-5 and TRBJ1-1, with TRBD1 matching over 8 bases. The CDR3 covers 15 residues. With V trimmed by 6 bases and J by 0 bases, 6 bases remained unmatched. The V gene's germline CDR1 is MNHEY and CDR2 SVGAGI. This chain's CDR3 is CASRNGQGLNTEAFF. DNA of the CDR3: TGTGCCAGCAGAAATGGACAGGGTTTGAACACTGAAGCTTTCTTT.

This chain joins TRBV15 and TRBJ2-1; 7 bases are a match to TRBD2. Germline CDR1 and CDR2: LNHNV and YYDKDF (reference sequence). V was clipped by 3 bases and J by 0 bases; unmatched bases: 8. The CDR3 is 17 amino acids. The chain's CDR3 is CATSSPAGESSYNEQFF. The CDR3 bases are TGTGCCACCAGCAGCCCGGCGGGGGAGAGCTCCTACAATGAGCAGTTCTTC.

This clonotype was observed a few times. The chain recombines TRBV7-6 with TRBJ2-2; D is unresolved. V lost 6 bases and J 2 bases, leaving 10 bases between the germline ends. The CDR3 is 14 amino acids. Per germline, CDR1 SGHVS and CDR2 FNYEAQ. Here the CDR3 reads CASSFEANTGELFF. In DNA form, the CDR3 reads TGTGCCAGCAGTTTCGAAGCTAACACCGGGGAGCTGTTTTTT.

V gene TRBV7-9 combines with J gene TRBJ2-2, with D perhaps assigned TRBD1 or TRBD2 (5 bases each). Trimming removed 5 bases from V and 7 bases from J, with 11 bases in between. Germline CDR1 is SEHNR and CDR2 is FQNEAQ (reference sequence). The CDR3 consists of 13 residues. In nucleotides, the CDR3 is TGTGCCAGCAGCCGGGGCCTCGACGGGGAGCTGTTTTTT. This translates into CASSRGLDGELFF.

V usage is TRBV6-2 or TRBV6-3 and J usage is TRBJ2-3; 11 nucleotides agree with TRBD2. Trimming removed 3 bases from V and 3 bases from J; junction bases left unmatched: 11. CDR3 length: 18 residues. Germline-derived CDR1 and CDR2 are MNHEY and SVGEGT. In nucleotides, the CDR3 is TGTGCCAGCAGTTATGGATTACTAGCGGGAGCAGATACAGATACGCAGTATTTT. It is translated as CASSYGLLAGADTDTQYF.

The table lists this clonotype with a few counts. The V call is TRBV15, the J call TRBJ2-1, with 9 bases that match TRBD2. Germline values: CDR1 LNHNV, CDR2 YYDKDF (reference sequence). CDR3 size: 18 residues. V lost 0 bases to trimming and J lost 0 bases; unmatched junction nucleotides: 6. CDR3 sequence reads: CATSRDTSGLSSYNEQFF. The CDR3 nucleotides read TGTGCCACCAGCAGAGACACTAGCGGGCTCAGCTCCTACAATGAGCAGTTCTTC.

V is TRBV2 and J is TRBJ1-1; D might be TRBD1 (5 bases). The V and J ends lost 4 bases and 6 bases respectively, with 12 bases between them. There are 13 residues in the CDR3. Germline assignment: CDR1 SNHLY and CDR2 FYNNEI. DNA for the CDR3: TGTGCCAGCAGTGCGGAGGGGAGGGCTGAAGCTTTCTTT. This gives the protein CASSAEGRAEAFF. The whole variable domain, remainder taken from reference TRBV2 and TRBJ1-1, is EPEVTQTPSHQVTQMGQEVILRCVPISNHLYFYWYRQILGQKVEFLVSFYNNEISEKSEIFDDQFSVERPDGSNFTLKIRSTKLEDSAMYFCASSAEGRAEAFFGQGTRLTVV.

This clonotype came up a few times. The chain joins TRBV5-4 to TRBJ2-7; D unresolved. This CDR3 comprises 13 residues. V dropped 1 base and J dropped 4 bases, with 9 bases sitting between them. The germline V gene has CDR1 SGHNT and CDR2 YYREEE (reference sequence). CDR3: CASSLWATYEQYF. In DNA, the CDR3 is TGTGCCAGCAGCTTGTGGGCCACATACGAGCAGTACTTC.

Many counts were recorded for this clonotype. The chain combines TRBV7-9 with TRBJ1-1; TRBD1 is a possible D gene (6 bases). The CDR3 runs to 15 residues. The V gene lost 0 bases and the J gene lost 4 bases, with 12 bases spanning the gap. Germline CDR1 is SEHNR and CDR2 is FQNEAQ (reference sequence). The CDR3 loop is CASSLAGRGITEAFF. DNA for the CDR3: TGTGCCAGCAGCTTAGCGGGCAGGGGTATCACTGAAGCTTTCTTT.